This TCR beta chain was obtained from a study of blood T cell repertoires in COVID-19 (TCRdb year 2020). Describing the broader study: Samples covering the acute and convalescent phases of COVID-19 were provided by collaborators in the United States, Italy and Spain. Where available, HLA class I and class II types were obtained from metadata supplied by the sample provider rather than from assay-based typing. The samples were drawn from two sources: the first 160 participants of the ongoing ImmuneRACE study, and 1,000 to 1,500 subjects contributed by 6 global collaborators. Nearly every sample came with metadata listing a de-identified subject ID, COVID-19 status, age in years and sex. Subjects who had been exposed to COVID-19, were actively infected with it, or had recovered from it provided the deeply sampled blood TCRbeta repertoires that made up the dataset. The repertoires were released in a freely available public database meant as a resource for research on the immune response to SARS-CoV-2. The material from the prospective study consisted of cDNA or gDNA derived from T cells, B-cell-depleted T cells, or PBMCs. Here is what the overall study found, with its caveats: The amount of clinical and demographic metadata varied by source and participant and was provided uncurated.

The germline V gene sets CDR1 to LGHNA and CDR2 to YNFKEQ. From the cysteine up to the phenylalanine, the CDR3 has a length of 15 residues. Only the CDR3 region is kept as DNA, spanning 45 bases read in frame from base 1. The junction shows trimming of 0 bases on V and 4 bases on J, plus 12 bases between the germline ends. Whole blood was collected in K2EDTA tubes by collaborating institutions according to the institutions' own protocols. For TCRbeta analysis, collaborators shipped samples as frozen whole blood, isolated PBMCs, or DNA extracted from either of those sample types. TCRbeta CDR3 regions were amplified from genomic DNA by means of the immunoSEQ Assay, a bias-controlled multiplex PCR. The paper's processing steps were these. The number of nucleated cells in each sample was estimated from the amplification of reference gene primers within the assay. Sequence reads were collapsed and filtered to measure the absolute abundance of every unique TCRbeta CDR3 rearrangement. Productive Simpson clonality was computed per sample as the square root of Simpson's diversity index over productive rearrangements. The clones in this table, taken by TCRdb from immuneACCESS, are in-frame only. Not every clone is retained; where verified, under half of the shortfall comes from an unresolved V gene, and the cause of the rest is unknown. The DNA was the basis for D and trimming; V, J and clone size are from that table. The sample table shows 90,000 to 150,000 clones, and approximately 81% are seen once. 3.9% of the sample is taken by the ten largest.

Notes on this clone: No cognate antigen has been identified for it. No base-level quality is on record; no much larger clone is a single base apart.

The source is a man aged 55 to 69 with acute or convalescent COVID-19. The receptor chain draws on TRBV4-2 and TRBJ1-2, with no D gene named confidently. The sample taken for sequencing was peripheral blood. Here is the DNA: TGTGCCAGCAGCCAAGATCAGGATCTACCCTATGGCTACACCTTC. Translated, it reads CASSQDQDLPYGYTF.